The present T cell receptor (beta chain) was sequenced within a study of blood T cell repertoires in COVID-19. Grouping used clinical history reported by participants in a survey and questionnaire. Two negative PCRs, clearance, or symptom resolution were required of recovered Cohort 3 donors. This clone was detected once. The assay was immunoSEQ multiplex PCR, and TCRdb's table has in-frame clones only and misses some. The repertoire holds 200,000 or so clones, with 84% as singletons. The length of the CDR3 is 13 residues. Trimming shortened V by 2 bases and J by 6 bases, and 10 bases separated the two germline ends.

The chain has TRBV12-3 or TRBV12-4 and TRBJ1-1, with D hard to call. The sequence was obtained from a man aged 35-49 years who had recovered from COVID-19. Sequenced input: PBMCs or T cells enriched from blood (not recorded which). The CDR3 spells CASSLNSVPEAFF. The CDR3 nucleotides are TGTGCCAGCAGTTTAAATTCGGTTCCTGAAGCTTTCTTT.